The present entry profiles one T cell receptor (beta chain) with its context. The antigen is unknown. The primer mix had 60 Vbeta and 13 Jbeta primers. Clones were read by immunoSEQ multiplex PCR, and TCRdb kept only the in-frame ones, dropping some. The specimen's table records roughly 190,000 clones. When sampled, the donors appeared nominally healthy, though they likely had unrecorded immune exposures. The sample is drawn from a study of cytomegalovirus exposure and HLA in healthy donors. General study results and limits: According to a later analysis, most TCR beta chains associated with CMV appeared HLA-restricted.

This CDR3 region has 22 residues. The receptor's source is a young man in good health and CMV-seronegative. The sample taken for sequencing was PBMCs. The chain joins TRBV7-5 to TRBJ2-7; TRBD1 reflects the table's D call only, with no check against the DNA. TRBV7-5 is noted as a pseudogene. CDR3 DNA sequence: TGTGTCAGAAGCCACCCACCCTCCCCGGGACAGGGGGCTGCCCCGGGTCCCTACGAGCAGTACTTC. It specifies CVRSHPPSPGQGAAPGPYEQYF.